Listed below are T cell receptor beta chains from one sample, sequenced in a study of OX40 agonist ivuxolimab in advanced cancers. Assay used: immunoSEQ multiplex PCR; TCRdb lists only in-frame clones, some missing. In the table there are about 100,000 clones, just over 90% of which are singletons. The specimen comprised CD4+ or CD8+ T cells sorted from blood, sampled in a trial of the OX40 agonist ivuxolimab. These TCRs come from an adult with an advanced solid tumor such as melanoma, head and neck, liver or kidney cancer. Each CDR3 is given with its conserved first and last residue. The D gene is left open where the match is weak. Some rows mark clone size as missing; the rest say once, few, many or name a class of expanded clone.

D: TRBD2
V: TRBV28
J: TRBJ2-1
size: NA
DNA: TGTGCCAGCAGGCTAGCGGGGACTTACAATGAGCAGTTCTTC
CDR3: CASRLAGTYNEQFF

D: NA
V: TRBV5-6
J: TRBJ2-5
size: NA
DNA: TGTGCCAGCAGTTTGCCCCGGGCGGGAGAGACCCAGTACTTC
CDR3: CASSLPRAGETQYF

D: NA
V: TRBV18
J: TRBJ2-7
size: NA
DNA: TGTGCCAGCTCACCTGTTGCGCAGGCATCCTACGAGCAGTACTTC
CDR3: CASSPVAQASYEQYF

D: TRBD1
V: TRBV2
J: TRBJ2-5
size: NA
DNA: TGTGCCAGCAAAGGGGGCATGGAGACCCAGTACTTC
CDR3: CASKGGMETQYF

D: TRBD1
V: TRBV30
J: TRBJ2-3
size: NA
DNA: TGTGCCTGGAACCCTCGGACAGGGAGAACAGATACGCAGTATTTT
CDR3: CAWNPRTGRTDTQYF

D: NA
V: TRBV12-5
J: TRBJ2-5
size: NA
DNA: TGTGCTAGTGGTTTATCGGGCAGCCAAGAGACCCAGTACTTC
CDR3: CASGLSGSQETQYF

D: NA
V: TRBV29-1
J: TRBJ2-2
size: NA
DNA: TGCAGCGTTGGAACTGGGGGAACCACCGGGGAGCTGTTTTTT
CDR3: CSVGTGGTTGELFF

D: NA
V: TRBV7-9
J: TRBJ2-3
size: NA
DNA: TGTGCCAGCAGCTTGTCTGGTCCAGATACGCAGTATTTT
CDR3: CASSLSGPDTQYF

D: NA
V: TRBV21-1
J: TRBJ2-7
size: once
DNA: TGTGCCAGCAGCCAACAGGGGGCGGTCCTTTACAACGAGCAGTACTTC
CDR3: CASSQQGAVLYNEQYF

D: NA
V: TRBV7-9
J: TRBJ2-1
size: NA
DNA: TGTGCCAGCAGAAGTGGGACAGCCCCGGTGACTAGCTCCTACAATGAGCAGTTCTTC
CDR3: CASRSGTAPVTSSYNEQFF

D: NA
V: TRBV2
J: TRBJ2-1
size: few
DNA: TGTGCCAGCAGATTGGACGGCCCTCACAATGAGCAGTTCTTC
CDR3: CASRLDGPHNEQFF

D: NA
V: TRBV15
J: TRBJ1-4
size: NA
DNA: TGTGCCACCAGCAGATCCCCGAAGGGGGGAGGGGAAAAACTGTTTTTT
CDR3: CATSRSPKGGGEKLFF

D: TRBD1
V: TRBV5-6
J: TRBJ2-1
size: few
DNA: TGTGCCAGCAGCCCCGGGACAGGGAGAAATGAGCAGTTCTTC
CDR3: CASSPGTGRNEQFF

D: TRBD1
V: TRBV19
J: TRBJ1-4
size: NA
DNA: TGTGCCAGTAGGGCACAGGGGGTGATTAATGAAAAACTGTTTTTT
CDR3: CASRAQGVINEKLFF

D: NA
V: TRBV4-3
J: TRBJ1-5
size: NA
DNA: TGCGCCAGCAGCCAAGATCCCAGGGGTCAGCCCCAGCATTTT
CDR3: CASSQDPRGQPQHF

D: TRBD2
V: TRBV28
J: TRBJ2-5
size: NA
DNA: TGTGCCACCACGATTCCGACTAGCGGGCAAGAGACCCAGTACTTC
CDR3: CATTIPTSGQETQYF

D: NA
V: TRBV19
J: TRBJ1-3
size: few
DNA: TGTGCCAGTAGCGGGAGGGGAACCGAAAACACCATATATTTT
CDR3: CASSGRGTENTIYF

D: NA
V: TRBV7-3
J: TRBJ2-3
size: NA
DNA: TGTGCCAGCAGCTTAAGAGCCCCCGGGACCACCCAGGGAGATACGCAGTATTTT
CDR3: CASSLRAPGTTQGDTQYF

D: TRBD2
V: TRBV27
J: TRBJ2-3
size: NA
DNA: TGTGCCAGCAGTTTATTTGGTACCGGGGGGAGCGACGGGAGTCCCCCCTCTTGGTATACGCAGTATTTT
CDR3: CASSLFGTGGSDGSPPSWYTQYF

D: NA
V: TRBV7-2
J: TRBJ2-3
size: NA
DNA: TGTGCCAGCAGCCCACTCAGAGATACGCAGTATTTT
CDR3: CASSPLRDTQYF

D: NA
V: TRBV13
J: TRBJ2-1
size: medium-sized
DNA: TGTGCCAGCAGCCCCAGCCAAAATGGTCGCAATGAGCAGTTCTTC
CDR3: CASSPSQNGRNEQFF

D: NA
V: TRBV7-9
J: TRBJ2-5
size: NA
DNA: TGTGCCAGCAGCTCCGGGGGATGGGCAGAGACCCAGTACTTC
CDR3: CASSSGGWAETQYF

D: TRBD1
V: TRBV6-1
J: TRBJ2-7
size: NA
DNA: TGTGCCAGCAGTGAACGGACAGGAGCCTACGAGCAGTACTTC
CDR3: CASSERTGAYEQYF

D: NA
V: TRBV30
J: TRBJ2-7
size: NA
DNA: TGTGCCTGGAGTCAAATCCCTCTTAAGTACGAGCAGTACTTC
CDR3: CAWSQIPLKYEQYF

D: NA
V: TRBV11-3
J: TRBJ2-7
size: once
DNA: TGTGCCAGCAGCTCCGGGGGAAGTTACGAGCAGTACTTC
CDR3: CASSSGGSYEQYF

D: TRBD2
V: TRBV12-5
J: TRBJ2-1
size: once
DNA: TGTGCTAGTGGTTTGGATAGCGGGAGAACTGATGAGCAGTTCTTC
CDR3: CASGLDSGRTDEQFF

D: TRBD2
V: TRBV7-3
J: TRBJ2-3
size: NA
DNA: TGTGCCAGCAGCTTAGGGCTAGCGGGAATCGGCACAGATACGCAGTATTTT
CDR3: CASSLGLAGIGTDTQYF

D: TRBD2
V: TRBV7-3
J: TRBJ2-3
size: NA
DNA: TGTGCCAGCAGCTTAGGCTCAGGGGCGGGAGGTACAAATACGCAGTATTTT
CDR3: CASSLGSGAGGTNTQYF

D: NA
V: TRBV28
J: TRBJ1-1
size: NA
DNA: TGTGCCAGCAGTGTAGGGGGTGGGAGCACTGAAGCTTTCTTT
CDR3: CASSVGGGSTEAFF

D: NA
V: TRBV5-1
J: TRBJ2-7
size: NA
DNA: TGCGCCAGCAGCGTGGAGGGTGGGGGAGTCGAGCAGTACTTC
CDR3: CASSVEGGGVEQYF

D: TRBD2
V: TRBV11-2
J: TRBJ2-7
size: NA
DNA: TGTGCCAGCACCCCGACTAGCGGAATCTACGAGCAGTACTTC
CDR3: CASTPTSGIYEQYF

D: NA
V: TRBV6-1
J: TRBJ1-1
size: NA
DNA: TGTGCCAGCAGTGGACAGACGAACACTGAAGCTTTCTTT
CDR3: CASSGQTNTEAFF

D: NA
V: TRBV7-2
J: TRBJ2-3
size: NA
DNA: TGTGCCAGCAGCTTAGATCACGCTACGCAGTATTTT
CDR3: CASSLDHATQYF

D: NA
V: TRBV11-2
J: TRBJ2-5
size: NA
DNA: TGTGCCAGCAGCTTAGTAAGGGCTAGAGAAGAGACCCAGTACTTC
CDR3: CASSLVRAREETQYF

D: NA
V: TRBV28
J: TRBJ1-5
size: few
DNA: TGTGCCAGCGTCCTTGGGGGAAGGGTTAATCAGCCCCAGCATTTT
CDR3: CASVLGGRVNQPQHF

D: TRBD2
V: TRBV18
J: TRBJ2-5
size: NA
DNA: TGTGCCAGCTCAAGGCGGGAGTTTGAGACCCAGTACTTC
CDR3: CASSRREFETQYF

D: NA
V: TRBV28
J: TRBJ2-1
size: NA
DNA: TGTGCCAGCAGTGCAAACCTGCGTCCCGGCGAGCAGTTCTTC
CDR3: CASSANLRPGEQFF

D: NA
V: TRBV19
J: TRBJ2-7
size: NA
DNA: TGTGCCAGTAGTGCCCGAAATCCTCGGGAAGCGAACGAGCAGTACTTC
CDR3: CASSARNPREANEQYF

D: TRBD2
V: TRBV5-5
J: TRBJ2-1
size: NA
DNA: TGTGCCAGCAGCCCCCGGACTAGCGGGAACAATGAGCAGTTCTTC
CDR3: CASSPRTSGNNEQFF

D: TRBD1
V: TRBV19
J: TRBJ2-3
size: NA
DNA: TGTGCCAGTAAGGGCCCCCGGGACAGGGGGTTGATGGGCACAGATACGCAGTATTTT
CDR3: CASKGPRDRGLMGTDTQYF

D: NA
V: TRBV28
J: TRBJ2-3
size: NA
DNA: TGTGCCAGCAGTTTATTACGCGGCACAGATACGCAGTATTTT
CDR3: CASSLLRGTDTQYF

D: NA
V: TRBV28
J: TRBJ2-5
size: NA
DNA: TGTGCCAGCAGTCCTTATTCGCCCGTTAGGGAGACCCAGTACTTC
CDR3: CASSPYSPVRETQYF

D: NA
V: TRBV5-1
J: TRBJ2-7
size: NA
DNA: TGCGCCAGCAGCTTGACTCCCACCTACGAGCAGTACTTC
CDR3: CASSLTPTYEQYF

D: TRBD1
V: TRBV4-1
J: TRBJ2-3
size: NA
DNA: TGCGCCAGCAGCCAAGACAGAGAGACAGGGATGGCGCAGTATTTT
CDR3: CASSQDRETGMAQYF

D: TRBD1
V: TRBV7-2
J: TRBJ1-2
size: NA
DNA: TGTGCCAGCAGCTTCGGGCAGGGGGACTCTGGCTACACCTTC
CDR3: CASSFGQGDSGYTF

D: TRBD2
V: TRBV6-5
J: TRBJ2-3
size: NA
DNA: TGTGCCAGCAGGCTAGCGGAGGGCACAGATACGCAGTATTTT
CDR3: CASRLAEGTDTQYF

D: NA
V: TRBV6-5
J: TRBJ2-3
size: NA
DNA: TGTGCCAGCAGTTACTCGGCAGGGATGGGCGATACGCAGTATTTT
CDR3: CASSYSAGMGDTQYF

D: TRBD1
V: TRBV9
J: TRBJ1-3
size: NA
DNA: TGTGCCAGCAGCGTCACAGGGGTCGGAAACACCATATATTTT
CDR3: CASSVTGVGNTIYF

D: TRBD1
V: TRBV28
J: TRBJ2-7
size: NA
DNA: TGTGCCAGCACCGAAAGGGCCAGGGGGAACGAGCAGTACTTC
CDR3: CASTERARGNEQYF

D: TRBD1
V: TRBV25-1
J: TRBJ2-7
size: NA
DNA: TGTGCCAGCAGGCGGACAGGGGCTAGCGAGCAGTACTTC
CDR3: CASRRTGASEQYF

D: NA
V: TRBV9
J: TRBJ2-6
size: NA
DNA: TGTGCCAGCAGCGTAGACCGTATGGCTGGGGCCAACGTCCTGACTTTC
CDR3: CASSVDRMAGANVLTF

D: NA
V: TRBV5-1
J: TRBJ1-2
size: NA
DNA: TGCGCCAGCAGCTTCTTAGGGAGGGCGTTAGGCTACACCTTC
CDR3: CASSFLGRALGYTF

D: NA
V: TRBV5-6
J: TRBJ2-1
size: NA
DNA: TGTGCCAGCAGCTTGGTAGGGGGCAATGAGCAGTTCTTC
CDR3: CASSLVGGNEQFF

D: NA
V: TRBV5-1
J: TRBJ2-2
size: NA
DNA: TGCGCCAGCAGCTTGGGGGACAACACCGGGGAGCTGTTTTTT
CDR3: CASSLGDNTGELFF

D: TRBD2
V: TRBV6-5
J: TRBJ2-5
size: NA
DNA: TGTGCCAGCAGTCCTCAAGCGGGAGGGCCGGGGACCCAGTACTTC
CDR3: CASSPQAGGPGTQYF